The 30 T cell receptor beta chains below all came from one sample that was sequenced in a study of blood T cell repertoires in COVID-19. This table comes from immunoSEQ multiplex PCR, and its TCRdb copy is limited to in-frame clones, with some not included. Among about 260,000 clones listed, approximately 82% were seen once. Sequencing input: peripheral blood. The receptors shown here come from a woman at least 80 years old with acute or convalescent COVID-19.

The chain employs TRBV6-2 or TRBV6-3 and TRBJ1-5, with D possibly being TRBD1 (6 bases). The germline V and J ends were trimmed by 6 bases and 3 bases, with 15 bases remaining between them. The CDR3 is 15 amino acids. Germline lookup yields CDR1 MNHEY and CDR2 SVGEGT. CDR3 sequence: CASSNDRMPNQPQHF. DNA for the CDR3: TGTGCCAGCAGCAACGACAGGATGCCCAATCAGCCCCAGCATTTT.

V and J are TRBV21-1 and TRBJ2-7; TRBD2, the table's D call, lacks a check against the DNA. TRBV21-1 is a pseudogene segment. The CDR3 sequence is 17 residues long. CDR3 sequence: CASSKRSRGLNAYEQYF. The CDR3 DNA is TGTGCCAGCAGCAAGAGATCTCGCGGCTTAAACGCCTACGAGCAGTACTTC.

V and J are TRBV6-2 or TRBV6-3 and TRBJ2-3; 8 bases agree with TRBD2. Losses at the gene ends were 4 bases for V and 0 bases for J; bases not matched to a gene: 6. The germline CDR1 and CDR2 sequences are MNHEY and SVGEGT. The CDR3 covers 16 residues. CDR3 amino acids: CASSLGTRLSTDTQYF. The CDR3 DNA reads as TGTGCCAGCAGTTTAGGGACTAGACTTAGCACAGATACGCAGTATTTT.

The chain has TRBV6-2 or TRBV6-3 and TRBJ1-2; 7 positions agree with TRBD1. V lost 6 bases and J lost 3; bases outside the gene matches: 13. Germline values: CDR1 MNHEY, CDR2 SVGEGT. The CDR3 totals 16 residues. CDR3 DNA: TGTGCCAGCAGCCGTTCGGGGACAGCAATTCACTATGGCTACACCTTC. It yields the protein CASSRSGTAIHYGYTF.

V usage is TRBV4-2 and J usage is TRBJ2-3; TRBD2 agrees at 12 bases. From germline, CDR1 is LGHNA and CDR2 YNFKEQ. The V gene end was trimmed by 5 bases and the J gene end by 4 bases; junction bases not matched to a gene: 7. This CDR3 spans 16 amino acids. The chain's CDR3 is CASSSGLAGRADTQYF. The CDR3, as DNA: TGTGCCAGCAGCTCCGGACTAGCGGGGCGAGCAGATACGCAGTATTTT.

In this sample, this clone turned up once. The rearrangement joins TRBV2 to TRBJ2-5, with 7 bases fitting TRBD1. V lost 6 bases, J lost 5 bases, and 15 bases stayed unmatched. The CDR3 is 16 amino acids. The germline V gene has CDR1 SNHLY and CDR2 FYNNEI. CDR3 region: CASSPGTASSRETQYF. The CDR3 DNA is TGTGCCAGCAGCCCCGGGACAGCATCTTCGAGGGAGACCCAGTACTTC.

This clone was detected a few times. The chain uses TRBV5-8 and TRBJ2-7; 7 bases match TRBD1. CDR1 and CDR2 from the germline V gene are SGHTS and YDEGEE. V trimming: 4 bases; J trimming: 6 bases; junction bases outside the gene matches: 19. The CDR3 has 17 residues. The CDR3 reads CASSLPRTGGPGSEQYF. The DNA for the CDR3 is TGTGCCAGCAGCCTGCCTCGGACAGGTGGCCCCGGAAGCGAGCAGTACTTC. The variable domain in full, with the rest retrieved from reference TRBV5-8 and TRBJ2-7, is EAGVTQSPTHLIKTRGQQATLRCSPISGHTSVYWYQQALGLGLQFLLWYDEGEERNRGNFPPRFSGRQFPNYSSELNVNALELEDSALYLCASSLPRTGGPGSEQYFGPGTRLTVT.

This clone has just one count. V and J are TRBV6-2 or TRBV6-3 and TRBJ1-5; no firm D call. This CDR3 spans 15 amino acids. V lost 0 bases to trimming and J lost 6 bases, with 12 bases between them. The germline V gene has CDR1 MNHEY and CDR2 SVGEGT. In DNA, the CDR3 is TGTGCCAGCAGTTACTCCCTACTAAAATCTCAGCCCCAGCATTTT. Protein: CASSYSLLKSQPQHF.

This chain connects TRBV7-9 to TRBJ1-2, with 8 bases identical to TRBD1. The CDR3 contains 13 residues. V was clipped by 1 base and J by 7 bases; unmatched bases: 2. From germline, CDR1 is SEHNR and CDR2 FQNEAQ (reference sequence). The CDR3 DNA reads as TGTGCCAGCAGCTTAGGAACAGGGGGTGGCTACACCTTC. This codes for CASSLGTGGGYTF.

The J gene is TRBJ2-3, the V gene TRBV6-2 or TRBV6-3; D may be TRBD1 (6 bases). Trimming stripped 5 bases from V and 4 bases from J, with 13 bases between. The CDR3 runs to 14 residues. Per germline, CDR1 MNHEY and CDR2 SVGEGT. For the CDR3, the DNA is TGTGCCAGCAGTGGCCGGGACAACTCAGATACGCAGTATTTT. Translated: CASSGRDNSDTQYF.

The gene calls are TRBV10-3 and TRBJ2-5; 7 bases match TRBD2. The CDR3 has 14 residues. Germline V lookup: CDR1 ENHRY, CDR2 SYGVKD. J lost 5 bases, V lost 0 bases, and 3 bases had no gene match. CDR3 in amino acids: CAISESGGVETQYF. CDR3 DNA: TGTGCCATCAGTGAGTCGGGGGGGGTGGAGACCCAGTACTTC.

This chain uses TRBV19 with TRBJ1-2; D may be TRBD1 (5 bases). The CDR3 spans 14 residues. Trimming left V 7 bases short and J 0 bases short, with 12 bases between. Germline CDR1 and CDR2: LNHDA and SQIVND (reference sequence). CDR3 coding DNA: TGTGCCAGTACCCGGGGGGGGACTAACTATGGCTACACCTTC. It codes for CASTRGGTNYGYTF.

The chain is built from TRBV25-1 and TRBJ2-5; D might be TRBD2 (7 bases). Germline V gene data show CDR1 as MGHDK and CDR2 as SYGVNS. Trimming cost V 5 bases and J 5 bases, with 18 bases left between them. This CDR3 comprises 15 residues. The CDR3 DNA reads as TGTGCCAGCAGTCGAGTTCGGGGGGCAAGGGAGACCCAGTACTTC. This gives the protein CASSRVRGARETQYF.

The rearrangement uses TRBV3-1 (or the pseudogene TRBV3-2) and TRBJ1-6, with TRBD1 as a possible D gene (5 bases). The CDR3 has 13 residues. Germline CDR1 is LGHDT and CDR2 is YNNKEL (reference sequence). V dropped 3 bases and J dropped 7 bases, with 7 bases sitting between them. The CDR3 reads CASSHRGNSPLHF. The CDR3 region has the DNA TGTGCCAGCAGCCACCGGGGGAATTCACCCCTCCACTTT.

The V gene is TRBV6-2 or TRBV6-3, the J gene TRBJ1-5; a weak D match, TRBD1 (6 bases). The germline V gene encodes CDR1 MNHEY and CDR2 SVGEGT. Trimming pared 5 bases from V and 0 bases from J, leaving 14 bases between. There are 16 residues in the CDR3. CDR3 sequence (DNA): TGTGCCAGCAGTCTACAGGGACGGGGTAGCAATCAGCCCCAGCATTTT. It is translated as CASSLQGRGSNQPQHF.

V usage is TRBV3-1 (or the pseudogene TRBV3-2) and J usage is TRBJ2-2; 9 bases match TRBD1. The CDR3 consists of 15 residues. The V gene's germline CDR1 is LGHDT and CDR2 YNNKEL (reference sequence). After removal of 4 bases from V and 4 bases from J, the junction contained 4 bases not matched to a gene. The CDR3 DNA follows: TGTGCCAGCAGCCGCTCGACAGGGGGCACCGGGGAGCTGTTTTTT. Translating gives CASSRSTGGTGELFF.

This chain joins TRBV18 and TRBJ2-7, with a tentative D call TRBD1 (5 bases). Germline V gives CDR1 KGHSH, CDR2 LQKENI. V was pared by 3 bases and J by 1 base, with 16 bases between. The length of the CDR3 is 16 residues. DNA of the CDR3: TGTGCCAGCTCACCGACGCAGTTAGGGGTTTCCTACGAGCAGTACTTC. Translation: CASSPTQLGVSYEQYF.

The chain recombines TRBV28 with TRBJ1-2; D is unresolved. The CDR3 consists of 14 residues. Germline CDR1 reads MDHEN; CDR2 reads SYDVKM. Trimming cost V 2 bases and J 4 bases, with 11 bases left between them. Here the CDR3 DNA reads TGTGCCAGCAGTTTACCCGAAACCGGCTATGGCTACACCTTC. Amino acids: CASSLPETGYGYTF.

This chain uses TRBV28 with TRBJ1-2; 9 positions agree with TRBD1. Germline V gives CDR1 MDHEN, CDR2 SYDVKM. This CDR3 region has 15 residues. V shed 5 bases and J 6 bases; nucleotides not matched to a gene: 10. CDR3 sequence: CASSRPGTGLDGYTF. The DNA of the CDR3 is TGTGCCAGCAGTCGCCCCGGGACAGGGTTGGATGGCTACACCTTC.

The genes are TRBV6-2 or TRBV6-3 and TRBJ2-7; TRBD1 might be the D (5 bases). Germline V lookup: CDR1 MNHEY, CDR2 SVGEGT. The V gene lost 2 bases and the J gene lost 3 bases, with 5 bases spanning the gap. This CDR3 is 12 amino acids long. CDR3 protein: CASSYDSYEQYF. The CDR3 DNA sequence: TGTGCCAGCAGTTACGACAGCTACGAGCAGTACTTC.

V is TRBV7-2 and J is TRBJ1-3; D is ambiguous. In germline, CDR1 is SGHTA, CDR2 FQGNSA. V dropped 5 bases and J dropped 4 bases, with 6 bases sitting between them. The CDR3 spans 12 residues. In nucleotides, the CDR3 is TGTGCCAGCAGCCTTATAGGAAACACCATATATTTT. This translates into CASSLIGNTIYF. Full variable domain (rest looked up from reference TRBV7-2 and TRBJ1-3): GAGVSQSPSNKVTEKGKDVELRCDPISGHTALYWYRQSLGQGLEFLIYFQGNSAPDKSGLPSDRFSAERTGGSVSTLTIQRTQQEDSAVYLCASSLIGNTIYFGEGSWLTVV.

The chain links TRBV1 to TRBJ2-5; no check of the table's D call, TRBD2, against the DNA was made. TRBV1 constitutes a pseudogene. The CDR3 is 16 residues long. As DNA, the CDR3 is TGCACCAGCGGCAATAGCGGGGGGGGTCTACAAGAGACCCAGTACTTC. Residues: CTSGNSGGGLQETQYF.

V is TRBV30 and J is TRBJ1-1, with TRBD1 matching 7 bases. The CDR3 totals 13 residues. Germline V gene data show CDR1 as GTSNPN and CDR2 as SVGIG (reference sequence). Losses at the gene ends were 3 bases for V and 3 bases for J; bases not matched to a gene: 4. The chain's CDR3 is CAWRGQQYTEAFF. The DNA for the CDR3 is TGTGCCTGGAGGGGACAGCAATACACTGAAGCTTTCTTT.

The rearrangement joins TRBV7-3 to TRBJ2-1; a possible D gene is TRBD2 (5 bases). CDR1 and CDR2 (germline): SGHTA, FQGTGA. V shed 5 bases and J shed 4 bases, with 9 bases lying between them. The CDR3 has 13 amino acids. The CDR3 loop is CASSPGDYNEQFF. The CDR3 DNA follows: TGTGCCAGCAGCCCCGGGGATTACAATGAGCAGTTCTTC.

This chain links TRBV10-3 with TRBJ2-7; 12 nucleotides agree with TRBD2. Germline V gene lookup returns CDR1 ENHRY and CDR2 SYGVKD. This CDR3 contains 17 residues. After removal of 0 bases from V and 6 bases from J, the junction contained 9 bases not matched to a gene. The DNA of the CDR3 is TGTGCCATCAGTGAGTCGCCTAGCGGGGGGGCCCTCCCCGAGCAGTACTTC. It specifies CAISESPSGGALPEQYF.

This clone occurred once. The gene calls are TRBV5-5 and TRBJ1-1; D might be TRBD1 (6 bases). CDR1 is SGHKS, CDR2 YYEKEE, per germline (reference sequence). Trimming removed 4 bases at V and 0 bases at J, with 13 bases between. This CDR3 contains 15 residues. The DNA of the CDR3 is TGTGCCAGCAGCCTGCTTACAGGGATGAACACTGAAGCTTTCTTT. Encoded protein: CASSLLTGMNTEAFF.

This clone has only one observation. The chain is built from TRBV5-6 and TRBJ1-3; TRBD1 aligns across 8 bases. With V trimmed by 5 bases and J by 4 bases, 5 bases remained unmatched. The CDR3 totals 14 residues. CDR1 is SGHDT, CDR2 YYEEEE, per germline. The CDR3 reads CASSDRGRGNTIYF. The CDR3 nucleotides read TGTGCCAGCAGTGACAGGGGAAGAGGAAACACCATATATTTT.

CDR3 loop: CASTPTGSTEAFF. The CDR3 DNA sequence: TGTGCCAGCACCCCGACAGGGTCCACTGAAGCTTTCTTT. The chain recombines TRBV28 with TRBJ1-1; 7 positions agree with TRBD1. The length of the CDR3 is 13 residues. The V gene end was trimmed by 7 bases and the J gene end by 4 bases; junction bases not matched to a gene: 6. Germline assignment: CDR1 MDHEN and CDR2 SYDVKM.

The genes are TRBV21-1 and TRBJ2-2; the table gives TRBD1 as D, unverified against the DNA. TRBV21-1 is a documented pseudogene. This CDR3 is 16 amino acids long. The CDR3 coding sequence is TGTGCCAGCAGCAAGGCGGGCAGGGGGAGAACCGGGGAGCTGTTTTTT. It translates to CASSKAGRGRTGELFF.

The chain employs TRBV24-1 and TRBJ1-2; 8 bases are shared with TRBD1. This CDR3 is 14 amino acids long. After removal of 12 bases from V and 0 bases from J, the junction contained 8 bases not matched to a gene. Germline lookup yields CDR1 KGHDR and CDR2 SFDVKD. CDR3 protein: CAQATQGANYGYTF. In DNA, the CDR3 is TGTGCCCAGGCCACACAGGGGGCTAACTATGGCTACACCTTC.